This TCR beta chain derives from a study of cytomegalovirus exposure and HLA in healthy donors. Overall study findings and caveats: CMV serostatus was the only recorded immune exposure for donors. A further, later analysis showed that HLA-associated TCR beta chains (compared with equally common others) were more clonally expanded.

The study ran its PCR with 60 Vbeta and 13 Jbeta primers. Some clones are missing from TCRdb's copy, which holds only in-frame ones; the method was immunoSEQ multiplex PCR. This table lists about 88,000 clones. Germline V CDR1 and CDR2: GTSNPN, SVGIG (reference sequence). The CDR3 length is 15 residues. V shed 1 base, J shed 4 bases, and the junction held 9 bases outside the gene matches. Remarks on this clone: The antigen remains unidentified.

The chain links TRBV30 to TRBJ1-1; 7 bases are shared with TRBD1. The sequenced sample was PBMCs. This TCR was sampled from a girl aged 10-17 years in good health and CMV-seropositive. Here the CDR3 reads CAWSDRGRRVTEAFF. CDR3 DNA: TGTGCCTGGAGTGACAGGGGCCGGAGGGTCACTGAAGCTTTCTTT.